Listed below are T cell receptor beta chains from one sample, sequenced in a study of glioma-infiltrating T cells after dendritic cell vaccination. Measured with immunoSEQ multiplex PCR; TCRdb has only the in-frame clones, and not every one. This table has 20,000 or so clones, 79% appearing once. This sample comprised blood, obtained before dendritic cell vaccination. These receptor sequences come from a human donor with glioblastoma. Each CDR3 is given with its conserved first and last residue. A D gene is named only where the DNA matches it firmly. A row's size may be missing; if present it is once, few, many or a size class.

>TRBV30|.|.|TRBJ1-2
TGTGCCTGGAGTGTACTCCCAGGGAACCATGGCTACACCTTC
CAWSVLPGNHGYTF
>TRBV4-3|.|TRBD2|TRBJ2-3
TGCGCCAGCAGCCAAGGGACTAGCGTCACAGATACGCAGTATTTT
CASSQGTSVTDTQYF
>TRBV7-9|.|TRBD1|TRBJ1-1
TGTGCCAGCAGCTATCCGGGACAGGAAAACACTGAAGCTTTCTTT
CASSYPGQENTEAFF
>TRBV7-2|.|TRBD1|TRBJ2-7
TGTGCCAGCAGCTTAGCCCCGTCGGCAGGGGGCGCTTACGAGCAGTACTTC
CASSLAPSAGGAYEQYF
>TRBV7-9|.|.|TRBJ2-7
TGTGCCAGCAGCCCCATTGGGAGCTCCTACGAGCAGTACTTC
CASSPIGSSYEQYF
>TRBV4-2|.|.|TRBJ1-2
TGTGCCAGCAGCCACGGAGGGCCTAACTATGGCTACACCTTC
CASSHGGPNYGYTF
>TRBV6-1|.|TRBD1|TRBJ2-5
TGTGCCAGCAGTGAAGCGTTCGTGAGGACAGGGGGCGCGAGATATAAAGAGACCCAGTACTTC
CASSEAFVRTGGARYKETQYF
>TRBV5-4|.|TRBD2|TRBJ2-7
TGTGCCAGCAGCCGAGGAAAACTAGCGGGAGGTCGTACGTACGAGCAGTACTTC
CASSRGKLAGGRTYEQYF
>TRBV19|once|.|TRBJ2-5
TGTGCCAGTAGTATAGGGCAGGCGCCGCAAGAGACCCAGTACTTC
CASSIGQAPQETQYF
>TRBV27|.|TRBD2|TRBJ2-7
TGTGCCAGCAGTTTTCAGGCGGGAGGTTACGAGCAGTACTTC
CASSFQAGGYEQYF
>TRBV19|few|TRBD1|TRBJ2-3
TGTGCCAGTAGTAGCCCGGGACAGGTCACAGATACGCAGTATTTT
CASSSPGQVTDTQYF
>TRBV27|once|TRBD1|TRBJ2-6
TGTGCCAGCAGTGTCCGACAGGGCTCTGGGGCCAACGTCCTGACTTTC
CASSVRQGSGANVLTF
>TRBV27|.|.|TRBJ2-1
TGTGCCAGCAGTTTTATAGGGACTCCTCAGTTCTTC
CASSFIGTPQFF
>TRBV28|.|TRBD1|TRBJ2-2
TGTGCCAGCTCTGCCTGGGGACAGTCGGTAGCCGGGGAGCTGTTTTTT
CASSAWGQSVAGELFF
>TRBV19|.|.|TRBJ2-5
TGTGCCAGTAGTATCCGCGAATGGAGCGGGCAAGAGACCCAGTACTTC
CASSIREWSGQETQYF
>TRBV7-8|few|TRBD2|TRBJ2-1
TGTGCCAGCAGCTTAGGGGTACTAGCGCCAGGAAATGAGCAGTTCTTC
CASSLGVLAPGNEQFF
>TRBV19|.|TRBD1|TRBJ1-5
TGTGCCAGTAGTATAGAGGGGACAGGGGTGCAGCCCCAGCATTTT
CASSIEGTGVQPQHF
>TRBV5-1|.|TRBD2|TRBJ2-1
TGCGCCAGCAGCCGAGTCCCACTAGCGGGAGGGAGCAATGAGCAGTTCTTC
CASSRVPLAGGSNEQFF
>TRBV9|.|.|TRBJ2-5
TGTGCCAGCAGCGTAGATTCGCTAGCTGAGACCCAGTACTTC
CASSVDSLAETQYF
>TRBV14|.|.|TRBJ2-3
TGTGCCAGCAGCCAAGAACTGGCCACAAGAGGTGAATATTTT
CASSQELATRGEYF
>TRBV30|.|TRBD1|TRBJ1-2
TGTGCCTGGAGTCTGGCTGGGACAGTCTATGGCTACACCTTC
CAWSLAGTVYGYTF
>TRBV6-5|.|.|TRBJ1-1
TGTGCCAGCAGTCCAACAGGGAATTCGGGCACTGAAGCTTTCTTT
CASSPTGNSGTEAFF
>TRBV6-1|.|.|TRBJ2-7
TGTGCCAGCAGTGAACGGCAGGGCTACGAGCAGTACTTC
CASSERQGYEQYF
>TRBV10-3|.|.|TRBJ2-1
TGTGCCATCAGTGATAGGGGGCGGGAAGGTTACTATGAGCAGTTCTTC
CAISDRGREGYYEQFF
>TRBV5-6|.|TRBD1|TRBJ2-7
TGTGCCAGCCTCCGGGACAGGGGCTCCTACGAGCAGTACTTC
CASLRDRGSYEQYF
>TRBV7-2|.|TRBD1|TRBJ1-4
TGTGCCAGCAGCCGAGGACAGGGTGCCGAAAAACTGTTTTTT
CASSRGQGAEKLFF
>TRBV28|.|TRBD1|TRBJ2-7
TGTGCCAGCAGTTGGGGACAGGGGAGGGACGAGCAGTACTTC
CASSWGQGRDEQYF
>TRBV30|.|.|TRBJ2-5
TGTGCCTGGATAGGGACTGGCCACGGGGAGACCCAGTACTTC
CAWIGTGHGETQYF
>TRBV5-4|.|TRBD1|TRBJ2-1
TGTGCCAGCAGCACGCCCGGGACAGGGTACAATGAGCAGTTCTTC
CASSTPGTGYNEQFF
>TRBV5-1|.|TRBD1|TRBJ1-1
TGCGCCAGCAGCTCGGAAATACAGGGGATCCCTGAAGCTTTCTTT
CASSSEIQGIPEAFF
>TRBV19|.|TRBD1|TRBJ2-2
TGTGCCAGTAGTATAGATATCAACAGGGGGCCCGGGGAGCTGTTTTTT
CASSIDINRGPGELFF
>TRBV7-2|.|TRBD1|TRBJ1-2
TGTGCCAGCAGCGCACGGCGACGGACAGGTGGAATCTACACCTTC
CASSARRRTGGIYTF
>TRBV7-9|.|TRBD1|TRBJ2-7
TGTGCCAGCAGCTTAGTAGGAGACAGGGGTGAGGAGCAGTACTTC
CASSLVGDRGEEQYF
>TRBV6-6|.|.|TRBJ1-5
TGTGCCAGCAGTCGCCCGCGCCAGCCCCAGCATTTT
CASSRPRQPQHF
>TRBV6-1|.|.|TRBJ2-1
TGTGCCAGCAGCCCCCGGGACACCAATGAGCAGTTCTTC
CASSPRDTNEQFF
>TRBV7-9|few|TRBD1|TRBJ2-2
TGTGCCAGCAGCTTGACAGGGACCGGGGAGCTGTTTTTT
CASSLTGTGELFF
>TRBV7-9|.|TRBD1|TRBJ2-2
TGTGCCAGCAGCTCCCAGACAGGGGATGGAGGGGAGCTGTTTTTT
CASSSQTGDGGELFF
>TRBV10-3|.|.|TRBJ2-1
TGTGCCACATCGGAGTCCAGCGGAGATTACAATGAGCAGTTCTTC
CATSESSGDYNEQFF
>TRBV29-1|.|.|TRBJ2-5
TGCAGCGTTGTCCGGGAGACCCAGTACTTC
CSVVRETQYF
>TRBV5-1|few|.|TRBJ1-1
TGCGCCAGCAGCTTGAATATTCCAGGCACTGAAGCTTTCTTT
CASSLNIPGTEAFF
>TRBV30|.|.|TRBJ1-1
TGTGCCTGGATCCTCTTGGCGGGGTCGGACACTGAAGCTTTCTTT
CAWILLAGSDTEAFF
>TRBV18|.|.|TRBJ2-1
TGTGCCAGCTCCTCACCCTCTAGGAATGAGCAGTTCTTC
CASSSPSRNEQFF
>TRBV27|.|TRBD1|TRBJ1-2
TGTGCCAGCAGGACCTGGACAGGGGGCGCAGGAGGGTATGGCTACACCTTC
CASRTWTGGAGGYGYTF
>TRBV2|.|TRBD2|TRBJ2-3
TGTGCCAGCAGTGAGGCGGGAGTGGAAACAGATACGCAGTATTTT
CASSEAGVETDTQYF
>TRBV29-1|.|.|TRBJ2-7
TGCAGCGTTCTGGCAGGGGTATACGAGCAGTACTTC
CSVLAGVYEQYF
>TRBV18|.|.|TRBJ1-5
TGTGCCAGCTCCGTTTCGGAGGTCCATCAGCCCCAGCATTTT
CASSVSEVHQPQHF
>TRBV14|.|TRBD2|TRBJ2-7
TGTGCCAGCAGCCAAGGGACTAGCGGGAGGCACGAGCAGTACTTC
CASSQGTSGRHEQYF
>TRBV18|.|.|TRBJ2-1
TGTGCCAGCTCACGGACTTGGAGCTCCTACAATGAGCAGTTCTTC
CASSRTWSSYNEQFF
>TRBV5-1|.|.|TRBJ2-1
TGCGCCAGCAGCTTCCGAGAACCTCACAATGAGCAGTTCTTC
CASSFREPHNEQFF
>TRBV4-1|once|.|TRBJ2-5
TGCGCCAGCAGCCAAGGTAGAGAAGCCCAGTACTTC
CASSQGREAQYF
>TRBV5-4|.|TRBD2|TRBJ2-5
TGTGCCAGCAGCTTGGGGCTAGCGGGACCTTACCAAGAGACCCAGTACTTC
CASSLGLAGPYQETQYF
>TRBV6-5|.|TRBD2|TRBJ2-1
TGTGCCAGCACGCTACTAGCGGACTCCTACAATGAGCAGTTCTTC
CASTLLADSYNEQFF
>TRBV9|.|TRBD1|TRBJ1-6
TGTGCCAGCAGCATGACAGGGGGGGATTCACCCCTCCACTTT
CASSMTGGDSPLHF
>TRBV10-3|once|TRBD2|TRBJ2-1
TGTGCCATCAGTTCTGTGGGAGGGCCCCACAATGAGCAGTTCTTC
CAISSVGGPHNEQFF
>TRBV7-3|.|TRBD2|TRBJ2-1
TGTGCCAGCAGCTGGGGCGGGAGAATTGGTGTGAATGAGCAGTTCTTC
CASSWGGRIGVNEQFF